These 11 T cell receptor beta chains were all obtained from the same sample, sequenced in a study of T cells in localized non-small cell lung cancer. The repertoire was sequenced with immunoSEQ multiplex PCR; TCRdb's copy has only in-frame clones and lacks some. This table has under 20,000 clones, approximately 80% appearing once. The sample was peripheral blood, taken before any cancer treatment. The receptors here all came from a female donor at least 60 years old with stage I lung adenocarcinoma.

V is TRBV7-9 and J is TRBJ2-7; no clear D gene. Germline CDR1 SEHNR, CDR2 FQNEAQ (reference sequence). The V end was cut by 1 base, the J end by 0 bases, with 7 bases between. The CDR3 sequence is 14 residues long. Here the CDR3 reads CASSLGSSSYEQYF. CDR3 in DNA: TGTGCCAGCAGCTTAGGATCTAGCTCCTACGAGCAGTACTTC.

The chain links TRBV11-2 to TRBJ2-1; D is possibly TRBD1 or TRBD2 (6 bases each). Germline V gene sequence: CDR1 SGHAT, CDR2 FQNNGV. The ends were cut back, 8 bases at V and 6 bases at J, with 20 bases in the middle. The CDR3 contains 15 residues. CDR3 sequence (DNA): TGTGCCAGCGCAGATATTGACAGGAGGGGCAATGAGCAGTTCTTC. Amino acid sequence: CASADIDRRGNEQFF.

The chain joins TRBV18 to TRBJ1-5; 7 bases agree with TRBD1. Germline V gene lookup returns CDR1 KGHSH and CDR2 LQKENI. With V trimmed by 6 bases and J by 2 bases, 4 bases remained unmatched. The CDR3 consists of 14 residues. In nucleotides, the CDR3 is TGTGCCAGCTCTCAAGGGACAGGCAATCAGCCCCAGCATTTT. This translates into CASSQGTGNQPQHF.

The V call is TRBV19, the J call TRBJ1-3; D call uncertain. Germline V CDR1 and CDR2: LNHDA, SQIVND (reference sequence). The CDR3 is made up of 14 amino acids. V lost 5 bases, J lost 0 bases, and 8 bases lay in between. The CDR3 DNA reads as TGTGCCAGTAGTCGGTACGGCTCTGGAAACACCATATATTTT. This translates into CASSRYGSGNTIYF.

V gene TRBV18 combines with J gene TRBJ2-7; no firm D call. The CDR3 extends over 15 amino acids. Trimming shortened V by 5 bases and J by 0 bases, and 14 bases separated the two germline ends. The germline V gene encodes CDR1 KGHSH and CDR2 LQKENI. The CDR3 spells CASSALDASSYEQYF. The CDR3 DNA follows: TGTGCCAGCTCAGCACTGGATGCGAGCTCCTACGAGCAGTACTTC.

The chain links TRBV9 to TRBJ2-5; tentatively, D is TRBD1 (5 bases). Trimming stripped 0 bases from V and 5 bases from J, with 14 bases between. The CDR3 contains 15 residues. Per the germline V gene, CDR1 is SGDLS and CDR2 is YYNGEE. CDR3 in amino acids: CASSVEPGAQETQYF. In DNA, the CDR3 is TGTGCCAGCAGCGTAGAACCTGGGGCGCAGGAGACCCAGTACTTC. The whole variable domain, filled in from reference TRBV9 and TRBJ2-5, reads DSGVTQTPKHLITATGQRVTLRCSPRSGDLSVYWYQQSLDQGLQFLIQYYNGEERAKGNILERFSAQQFPDLHSELNLSSLELGDSALYFCASSVEPGAQETQYFGPGTRLLVL.

The gene calls are TRBV9 and TRBJ2-7; D call uncertain. The length of the CDR3 is 12 residues. CDR1 and CDR2 from the germline V gene are SGDLS and YYNGEE. With 0 bases removed from V and 1 base from J, the gap between germline ends came to 2 bases. CDR3 loop: CASSVESYEQYF. The CDR3 DNA follows: TGTGCCAGCAGCGTAGAATCCTACGAGCAGTACTTC.

The genes are TRBV5-1 and TRBJ1-5; maybe TRBD1 (6 bases). V dropped 2 bases and J dropped 7 bases, with 13 bases sitting between them. The CDR3 extends over 14 amino acids. Germline V gene lookup returns CDR1 SGHRS and CDR2 YFSETQ. The CDR3 region has the DNA TGCGCCAGCAGCTTAGGGGGGAAGCAACAGCCCCAGCATTTT. Its protein is CASSLGGKQQPQHF. Full variable domain (outside the CDR3, taken from reference TRBV5-1 and TRBJ1-5): KAGVTQTPRYLIKTRGQQVTLSCSPISGHRSVSWYQQTPGQGLQFLFEYFSETQRNKGNFPGRFSGRQFSNSRSEMNVSTLELGDSALYLCASSLGGKQQPQHFGDGTRLSIL.

V usage is TRBV30 and J usage is TRBJ1-1; weak D call: TRBD1 (5 bases). CDR1 and CDR2 from the germline V gene are GTSNPN and SVGIG (reference sequence). The V end lost 3 bases, the J end lost 1 base, and 6 bases lay between the germline ends. The CDR3 runs to 12 residues. The CDR3 nucleotides read TGTGCCTGGAGCAGGGCGAACACTGAAGCTTTCTTT. It yields the protein CAWSRANTEAFF.

The genes are TRBV28 and TRBJ1-2; D gene ambiguous. This CDR3 spans 15 amino acids. V gave up 3 bases and J gave up 4 bases, with 15 bases separating them. Germline loops: CDR1 MDHEN, CDR2 SYDVKM. CDR3: CASSFDHSQTYGYTF. The CDR3 nucleotides are TGTGCCAGCAGTTTCGATCACAGCCAGACCTATGGCTACACCTTC.

The chain employs TRBV19 and TRBJ1-6; no reliable D call. The V end was cut by 6 bases, the J end by 8 bases, with 8 bases between. This CDR3 spans 12 amino acids. Germline V gives CDR1 LNHDA, CDR2 SQIVND (reference sequence). CDR3: CASRQTYSPLHF. The CDR3 DNA is TGTGCCAGTAGGCAGACTTATTCACCCCTCCACTTT.